One and the same sample provided the 21 T cell receptor beta chains below, sequenced in a study of cytomegalovirus exposure and HLA in healthy donors. The PCR was carried out with 60 Vbeta primers and 13 Jbeta primers. Sequencing used immunoSEQ multiplex PCR; TCRdb keeps in-frame clones, though not all of them. The repertoire includes roughly 110,000 clones, over 55% of them detected once, and roughly 8% sits in the top ten. The sequenced sample consisted of PBMCs. The receptors shown here come from a man between 18 and 29 years old in good health and CMV-seropositive.

This clone was observed once. The chain carries TRBV5-1 and TRBJ1-4, with D unresolved. V lost 4 bases, J lost 5 bases, and 15 bases lay in between. CDR1 is SGHRS and CDR2 is YFSETQ in the germline V gene. This CDR3 region has 15 residues. The CDR3 region is CASSLGNQANEKLFF. The CDR3 DNA reads TGCGCCAGCAGCCTGGGTAACCAGGCGAATGAAAAACTGTTTTTT.

This chain joins TRBV29-1 and TRBJ1-1; weak D call: TRBD1 (6 bases). Germline V gene sequence: CDR1 SQVTM, CDR2 ANQGSEA. This CDR3 comprises 13 residues. V gave up 4 bases and J gave up 5 bases, with 14 bases separating them. The CDR3 sequence is CSVGARGETEAFF. In nucleotides, the CDR3 is TGCAGCGTTGGCGCCAGGGGCGAAACTGAAGCTTTCTTT.

The V gene is TRBV28, the J gene TRBJ1-5; D not resolved. Trimming took off 1 base at V and 6 bases at J, with 7 bases between the two ends. The CDR3 is 13 amino acids. The germline CDR1 and CDR2 sequences are MDHEN and SYDVKM. CDR3 sequence reads: CASSLLGSQPQHF. The CDR3 region has the DNA TGTGCCAGCAGTTTATTAGGGAGTCAGCCCCAGCATTTT.

The chain recombines TRBV7-6 with TRBJ2-1, with a possible D match to TRBD1 (6 bases). Trimming stripped 4 bases from V and 6 bases from J, with 13 bases between. The CDR3 is made up of 14 amino acids. Germline V gene lookup returns CDR1 SGHVS and CDR2 FNYEAQ. In DNA form, the CDR3 reads TGTGCCAGCAGCTCGACCCGGGACACCAATGAGCAGTTCTTC. Residues: CASSSTRDTNEQFF.

The chain is built from TRBV7-2 and TRBJ1-1; D unclear. V lost 1 base to trimming and J lost 1 base, with 4 bases between them. Per the germline V gene, CDR1 is SGHTA and CDR2 is FQGNSA. CDR3 length equals 13 residues. The CDR3 protein is CASSLVKNTEAFF. CDR3 DNA sequence: TGTGCCAGCAGCTTAGTTAAGAACACTGAAGCTTTCTTT.

The CDR3 coding sequence is TGTGCCAGCAGCGCCAGGGGAATCGGGGAGACCCAGTACTTC. It yields the protein CASSARGIGETQYF. This chain connects TRBV6-1 to TRBJ2-5; D possibly corresponds to TRBD1 (6 bases). Looked up from germline, CDR1 is MNHNS and CDR2 is SASEGT. The CDR3 covers 14 residues. With 6 bases removed from V and 5 bases from J, the gap between germline ends came to 16 bases.

The chain has TRBV5-4 and TRBJ2-5; TRBD2 aligns across 8 bases. V trimming: 0 bases; J trimming: 2 bases; junction bases outside the gene matches: 6. The CDR3 extends over 16 amino acids. Germline V gene lookup returns CDR1 SGHNT and CDR2 YYREEE (reference sequence). The CDR3 DNA reads TGTGCCAGCAGCTTGGTGGGCGGGGGGCTTCAAGAGACCCAGTACTTC. Translated, it gives CASSLVGGGLQETQYF.

V is TRBV30 and J is TRBJ2-3; 7 nucleotides align to TRBD2. The CDR3 covers 15 residues. Germline values: CDR1 GTSNPN, CDR2 SVGIG (reference sequence). The V segment lost 1 base and the J segment 3 bases; nucleotides outside the gene matches: 7. This CDR3 reads CAWSDGGRGTDTQYF. DNA of the CDR3: TGTGCCTGGAGTGACGGTGGGAGGGGTACAGATACGCAGTATTTT.

J is TRBJ2-7 and V is TRBV18; 11 bases match TRBD1. This CDR3 spans 15 amino acids. The germline V gene has CDR1 KGHSH and CDR2 LQKENI. Germline trimming cut 9 bases from V and 5 bases from J; bases unmatched to any gene: 12. The CDR3 spells CARRTGGEVPHEQYV. The CDR3 DNA reads as TGTGCCAGGCGGACAGGGGGCGAGGTACCCCACGAGCAGTACGTC.

This chain connects TRBV7-6 to TRBJ1-6; possibly TRBD1 for D (6 bases). Germline-derived CDR1 and CDR2 are SGHVS and FNYEAQ. V lost 1 base, J lost 4 bases, and 14 bases lay in between. The CDR3 covers 17 residues. CDR3 in amino acids: CASSLVAGGAYNSPLHF. Written as DNA, the CDR3 is TGTGCCAGCAGCTTAGTTGCGGGGGGCGCGTATAATTCACCCCTCCACTTT.

V is TRBV19 and J is TRBJ1-4; weak D call: TRBD1 (5 bases). The CDR3 covers 15 residues. The germline V gene encodes CDR1 LNHDA and CDR2 SQIVND (reference sequence). V lost 0 bases and J lost 7, with 12 bases in between. Written as DNA, the CDR3 is TGTGCCAGTAGTATAGACCTGGACGGGGGTGAAAAACTGTTTTTT. Amino acid sequence: CASSIDLDGGEKLFF.

CDR3: CASSLSGQGRTKNIQYF. In DNA, the CDR3 is TGTGCCAGCAGTTTATCGGGACAGGGTCGGACCAAAAACATTCAGTACTTC. V and J are TRBV27 and TRBJ2-4; TRBD1 aligns across 9 bases. This CDR3 contains 17 residues. The V segment lost 0 bases and the J segment 2 bases; nucleotides outside the gene matches: 5. Looked up from germline, CDR1 is MNHEY and CDR2 is SMNVEV (reference sequence).

This clone has just one count. The J gene is TRBJ2-5, the V gene TRBV28, with TRBD2 matching 7 bases. There are 15 residues in the CDR3. Germline V gene data show CDR1 as MDHEN and CDR2 as SYDVKM. V was pared by 2 bases and J by 2 bases, with 5 bases of the junction left unmatched. The CDR3 protein is CASSLRGGGQETQYF. The CDR3 coding sequence is TGTGCCAGCAGTTTACGCGGGGGAGGGCAAGAGACCCAGTACTTC.

This clone was observed a handful of times. The chain links TRBV5-1 to TRBJ2-5; 12 bases match TRBD2. The V segment lost 1 base and the J segment 4 bases; nucleotides outside the gene matches: 14. From germline, CDR1 is SGHRS and CDR2 YFSETQ. The CDR3 covers 19 residues. The CDR3, as DNA: TGCGCCAGCAGCTTGTTGCCTAGCGGGGGGGCCAGTTCATCAGAGACCCAGTACTTC. It yields the protein CASSLLPSGGASSSETQYF. The full variable domain, rest sourced from reference TRBV5-1 and TRBJ2-5, is KAGVTQTPRYLIKTRGQQVTLSCSPISGHRSVSWYQQTPGQGLQFLFEYFSETQRNKGNFPGRFSGRQFSNSRSEMNVSTLELGDSALYLCASSLLPSGGASSSETQYFGPGTRLLVL.

The rearrangement links TRBV6-1 to TRBJ1-6; D gene uncertain. The length of the CDR3 is 15 residues. The germline gives CDR1 MNHNS, CDR2 SASEGT. V lost 2 bases and J 3 bases, leaving 8 bases between the germline ends. The CDR3 loop reads CASSERRLYNSPLHF. The CDR3 nucleotides read TGTGCCAGCAGTGAAAGGCGGCTCTATAATTCACCCCTCCACTTT.

This clone was seen only a few times. This sequence joins TRBV27 and TRBJ1-2; D ambiguous. Looked up from germline, CDR1 is MNHEY and CDR2 is SMNVEV (reference sequence). Trimming took 11 bases from V and 8 from J, leaving 24 bases between them. The CDR3 runs to 14 residues. This chain's CDR3 is CAGSDRGRALGYTF. The CDR3 DNA sequence: TGTGCCGGTTCAGACCGGGGTCGAGCTCTCGGCTACACCTTC.

This clone was observed a single time. V and J are TRBV11-2 and TRBJ1-4; 7 bases align to TRBD1. With 5 bases clipped from V and 10 bases from J, the junction kept 16 bases outside the gene matches. Germline V gene data show CDR1 as SGHAT and CDR2 as FQNNGV. There are 16 residues in the CDR3. The CDR3 loop is CASSQLGDRGQAKLFF. Here the CDR3 DNA reads TGTGCCAGCAGCCAACTGGGGGACAGAGGTCAGGCAAAACTGTTTTTT.

The genes are TRBV6-1 and TRBJ1-2, with 9 positions matching TRBD1. Germline assignment: CDR1 MNHNS and CDR2 SASEGT. The CDR3 runs to 16 residues. V lost 1 base, J lost 6 bases, and 9 bases stayed unmatched. CDR3 sequence reads: CASSEEGSRDRDGYTF. The CDR3 DNA reads TGTGCCAGCAGTGAAGAGGGGTCCCGGGACAGGGATGGCTACACCTTC.

The V and J genes are TRBV4-2 and TRBJ2-5; 13 bases map to TRBD2. CDR1 is LGHNA and CDR2 is YNFKEQ in the germline V gene. After removal of 6 bases from V and 5 bases from J, the junction contained 3 bases not matched to a gene. The CDR3 length is 14 residues. As DNA, the CDR3 is TGTGCCAGCAGACTAGCGGGGGGGCCGGAGACCCAGTACTTC. Translation gives CASRLAGGPETQYF.

This rearrangement joins TRBV7-9 to TRBJ2-2, with D possibly matching TRBD2 (6 bases). Germline CDR1 reads SEHNR; CDR2 reads FQNEAQ (reference sequence). The CDR3 is 17 amino acids. V shed 8 bases and J shed 7 bases, with 26 bases lying between them. The CDR3 region is CASQTTQGLLGHGELFF. In DNA form, the CDR3 reads TGTGCCAGCCAGACAACCCAGGGACTCCTGGGGCACGGGGAGCTGTTTTTT.

The chain employs TRBV9 and TRBJ2-5; D might be TRBD1 (5 bases). CDR1 is SGDLS, CDR2 YYNGEE, per germline. The CDR3 is 14 residues long. Trimming took 3 bases from V and 2 from J, leaving 11 bases between them. The CDR3 nucleotides are TGTGCCAGCAGCGCTCCGGACATTCAAGAGACCCAGTACTTC. Protein: CASSAPDIQETQYF.